A single sample is the source of the 32 T cell receptor beta chains below, sequenced in a study of beta chain features in type 1 diabetes. Investigators reverse transcribed all isolated RNA, so they sequenced expressed TCRB transcripts. Sequencing used immunoSEQ multiplex PCR; TCRdb keeps in-frame clones, though not all of them. The repertoire holds around 280,000 clones, with 8% as singletons. The sequenced material came from central memory CD4+ T cells from blood. These receptors were taken from a woman aged 18-35 years in good health.

In this sample, this clone turned up a few times. The V and J genes are TRBV19 and TRBJ2-1; 7 bases map to TRBD1. Per the germline V gene, CDR1 is LNHDA and CDR2 is SQIVND (reference sequence). Trimming at V came to 3 bases and at J to 12 bases, leaving 11 bases not matched to a gene. The CDR3 consists of 14 residues. The CDR3 loop is CASSMGQRGLGQFF. CDR3 in DNA: TGTGCCAGTAGTATGGGACAGAGGGGGTTGGGGCAGTTCTTC. The full variable domain, completed using reference TRBV19 and TRBJ2-1, is DGGITQSPKYLFRKEGQNVTLSCEQNLNHDAMYWYRQDPGQGLRLIYYSQIVNDFQKGDIAEGYSVSREKKESFPLTVTSAQKNPTAFYLCASSMGQRGLGQFFGPGTRLTVL.

This rearrangement joins TRBV9 to TRBJ2-7; D unresolved. Looked up from germline, CDR1 is SGDLS and CDR2 is YYNGEE. Trimming left V 2 bases short and J 5 bases short, with 11 bases between. The CDR3 has 13 amino acids. As DNA, the CDR3 is TGTGCCAGCAGCGTCCAAGGTGGACACGAGCAGTACTTC. Its protein is CASSVQGGHEQYF.

This clone occurred a few times. The chain carries TRBV7-2 and TRBJ2-1; D unresolved. Per germline, CDR1 SGHTA and CDR2 FQGNSA. The CDR3 extends over 14 amino acids. Trimming stripped 5 bases from V and 0 bases from J, with 8 bases between. The CDR3 loop is CASSTSNSYNEQFF. The CDR3 DNA reads as TGTGCCAGCAGCACCAGTAACTCCTACAATGAGCAGTTCTTC.

This clone was counted between two and nine times. The chain carries TRBV7-2 and TRBJ1-1, with unresolved D. V lost 0 bases and J 1 base, leaving 6 bases between the germline ends. This CDR3 region has 14 residues. The germline gives CDR1 SGHTA, CDR2 FQGNSA. The CDR3 DNA reads as TGTGCCAGCAGCTTAGCTGGATCGAACACTGAAGCTTTCTTT. The encoded protein is CASSLAGSNTEAFF.

The V and J genes are TRBV11-2 and TRBJ2-5; D is unclear. The CDR3 runs 14 residues. Germline V gives CDR1 SGHAT, CDR2 FQNNGV. The V end lost 0 bases, the J end lost 4 bases, and 9 bases lay between the germline ends. The CDR3 here is CASSLEAPPETQYF. The DNA of the CDR3 is TGTGCCAGCAGCTTAGAAGCGCCACCAGAGACCCAGTACTTC.

The table lists this clone with a few counts. This rearrangement joins TRBV2 to TRBJ2-3, with 8 bases fitting TRBD1. The CDR3 contains 16 residues. V shed 6 bases and J 1 base; nucleotides not matched to a gene: 9. The germline V gene has CDR1 SNHLY and CDR2 FYNNEI. As DNA, the CDR3 is TGTGCCAGCAGAATCGGGGACAGGCTCGGCACAGATACGCAGTATTTT. This codes for CASRIGDRLGTDTQYF.

This rearrangement joins TRBV7-9 to TRBJ1-1, with 8 bases matching TRBD1. CDR3 size: 15 residues. Germline V lookup: CDR1 SEHNR, CDR2 FQNEAQ (reference sequence). V shed 5 bases, J shed 6 bases, and the junction held 11 bases outside the gene matches. The CDR3 DNA follows: TGTGCCAGCAGCACCCTCCAGGACAGGGCTGCTGAAGCTTTCTTT. Protein product: CASSTLQDRAAEAFF.

The gene calls are TRBV4-1 and TRBJ2-1; D not certain. The CDR3 is 15 residues long. Deletions cut 2 bases from V and 0 bases from J, with 8 bases between. The V gene's germline CDR1 is MGHRA and CDR2 YSYEKL. As DNA, the CDR3 is TGCGCCAGCAGCCAATACGCGCCCTCCTACAATGAGCAGTTCTTC. Translation: CASSQYAPSYNEQFF.

This chain uses TRBV7-2 with TRBJ1-5; 8 nucleotides match TRBD1. With V trimmed by 3 bases and J by 3 bases, 4 bases remained unmatched. Germline V gene sequence: CDR1 SGHTA, CDR2 FQGNSA. The CDR3 spans 15 residues. CDR3 nucleotides: TGTGCCAGCAGCTTCACAGGGGGAGACAATCAGCCCCAGCATTTT. It encodes CASSFTGGDNQPQHF.

The rearrangement links TRBV9 to TRBJ1-2; D unclear. The CDR3 consists of 14 residues. Germline V CDR1 and CDR2: SGDLS, YYNGEE. V shed 4 bases and J shed 5 bases, with 15 bases lying between them. The CDR3 here is CASSPHADQYGYTF. CDR3 DNA sequence: TGTGCCAGCAGCCCCCACGCAGACCAATATGGCTACACCTTC.

This clone was observed a handful of times. The V and J genes are TRBV11-1 and TRBJ2-3; TRBD2 is a possible D gene (6 bases). Germline CDR1 reads SGHAT; CDR2 reads FQDESV (reference sequence). The CDR3 sequence is 13 residues long. V lost 6 bases to trimming and J lost 11 bases, with 18 bases between them. CDR3 coding DNA: TGTGCCAGCAGGGGACTGACCCCCTGGAGGCAGTATTTT. Encoded protein: CASRGLTPWRQYF.

In this sample, this clone turned up once. The chain couples TRBV28 to TRBJ1-2; TRBD1 agrees at 7 bases. Per germline, CDR1 MDHEN and CDR2 SYDVKM. With V trimmed by 5 bases and J by 10 bases, 10 bases remained unmatched. CDR3 length: 13 amino acids. CDR3 nucleotide sequence: TGTGCCAGCAGTCGACAGGGCGGGTTTGACTACACCTTC. This gives the protein CASSRQGGFDYTF.

The chain links TRBV15 to TRBJ1-2, with D possibly TRBD1 on 6 matching bases. This CDR3 region has 15 residues. Germline V CDR1 and CDR2: LNHNV, YYDKDF (reference sequence). Trimming cost V 3 bases and J 6 bases, with 17 bases left between them. The CDR3 region is CATSRGAPGLDGYTF. The CDR3 DNA reads as TGTGCCACCAGCAGGGGGGCCCCGGGCCTGGATGGCTACACCTTC.

V gene TRBV7-2 combines with J gene TRBJ1-6, with 7 bases identical to TRBD1. V lost 1 base, J lost 8 bases, and 5 bases stayed unmatched. Looked up from germline, CDR1 is SGHTA and CDR2 is FQGNSA. The CDR3 totals 15 residues. The DNA of the CDR3 is TGTGCCAGCAGCTTAGTCAGGGGGGTGGATTCACCCCTCCACTTT. Translated: CASSLVRGVDSPLHF. The whole variable domain, filled in from reference TRBV7-2 and TRBJ1-6, reads GAGVSQSPSNKVTEKGKDVELRCDPISGHTALYWYRQSLGQGLEFLIYFQGNSAPDKSGLPSDRFSAERTGGSVSTLTIQRTQQEDSAVYLCASSLVRGVDSPLHFGNGTRLTVT.

This clone has more than one count but fewer than ten. The chain carries TRBV25-1 and TRBJ2-1, with D perhaps TRBD2 (6 bases). CDR1 and CDR2 from the germline V gene are MGHDK and SYGVNS. The germline V and J ends were trimmed by 2 bases and 2 bases, with 16 bases remaining between them. CDR3 size: 17 residues. CDR3 nucleotides: TGTGCCAGCAGTGAACTCGGGCGGGACCTGCCCTACAATGAGCAGTTCTTC. Translated, it gives CASSELGRDLPYNEQFF.

This clone was counted at least ten times. The chain has TRBV10-3 and TRBJ2-3; D is perhaps TRBD1 or TRBD2 (5 bases each). Trimming pared 7 bases from V and 6 bases from J, leaving 11 bases between. CDR1 and CDR2 (germline): ENHRY, SYGVKD. This CDR3 comprises 12 residues. The CDR3 DNA is TGTGCCATCACGTCGGGGCTGGATACGCAGTATTTT. Amino acid sequence: CAITSGLDTQYF.

This clone was seen a handful of times. Mismatch with germline at one junction end may stem from a read error. The chain joins TRBV12-5 to TRBJ1-2; D is ambiguous. Germline CDR1 and CDR2: LGHNT and FRNRAP. This CDR3 contains 13 residues. Here the CDR3 reads CASGLEVQLGYTF. The CDR3 DNA follows: TGTGCTAGTGGCTTGGAGGTGCAACTTGGCTACACCTTC.

This clone was observed a few times. V and J are TRBV7-9 and TRBJ2-1; 7 nucleotides match TRBD1. The germline V gene encodes CDR1 SEHNR and CDR2 FQNEAQ (reference sequence). With V trimmed by 4 bases and J by 8 bases, 2 bases remained unmatched. The CDR3 is made up of 12 amino acids. CDR3 residues: CASSSGTDEQFF. The CDR3 region has the DNA TGTGCCAGCAGCTCGGGGACAGATGAGCAGTTCTTC.

The sample holds many counts of this clone. The rearrangement uses TRBV7-2 and TRBJ2-3; D not resolved. V gave up 1 base and J gave up 1 base, with 12 bases separating them. CDR1 and CDR2 from the germline V gene are SGHTA and FQGNSA. The CDR3 spans 16 residues. The CDR3 sequence is CASSLVSQSGTDTQYF. The DNA for the CDR3 is TGTGCCAGCAGCTTAGTATCACAGTCGGGCACAGATACGCAGTATTTT.

There are a few counts of this clone. The chain links TRBV19 to TRBJ2-1; TRBD2 matches 10 bases. This CDR3 contains 17 residues. J was trimmed by 10 bases and V by 5 bases; bases with no gene match: 17. CDR1 LNHDA and CDR2 SQIVND come from the germline V gene (reference sequence). CDR3 DNA sequence: TGTGCCAGTAGTTATGGGCAGACTAGCGGGTCCGGAAGCGAGCAGTTCTTC. Its protein is CASSYGQTSGSGSEQFF.

This clone has just a few counts. The rearrangement uses TRBV7-2 and TRBJ2-7; a weak D match, TRBD2 (5 bases). The CDR3 runs 14 residues. The germline V gene encodes CDR1 SGHTA and CDR2 FQGNSA. The V and J ends lost 8 bases and 4 bases respectively, with 18 bases between them. The DNA for the CDR3 is TGTGCCAGCCAAGCGCCGGGGAGCGGATACGAGCAGTACTTC. Translated, it gives CASQAPGSGYEQYF.

This clone has only a few counts. The chain is built from TRBV27 and TRBJ2-1; D might be TRBD2 (5 bases). V shed 3 bases and J shed 9 bases, with 12 bases lying between them. Germline loops: CDR1 MNHEY, CDR2 SMNVEV (reference sequence). The CDR3 runs to 13 residues. CDR3 protein: CASSLSAGGEQFF. The CDR3, as DNA: TGTGCCAGCAGTTTGTCCGCGGGCGGTGAGCAGTTCTTC.

This clone showed up just a few times. V and J are TRBV5-1 and TRBJ1-1; D is perhaps TRBD1 (6 bases). The V gene's germline CDR1 is SGHRS and CDR2 YFSETQ. Trimming shortened V by 0 bases and J by 4 bases, and 10 bases separated the two germline ends. The CDR3 runs 14 residues. The CDR3 DNA reads TGCGCCAGCAGCTTGGAACAGGGCATCACTGAAGCTTTCTTT. It yields the protein CASSLEQGITEAFF. The whole variable domain, filled in from reference TRBV5-1 and TRBJ1-1, reads KAGVTQTPRYLIKTRGQQVTLSCSPISGHRSVSWYQQTPGQGLQFLFEYFSETQRNKGNFPGRFSGRQFSNSRSEMNVSTLELGDSALYLCASSLEQGITEAFFGQGTRLTVV.

The V and J genes are TRBV29-1 and TRBJ2-2; the D is unclear. This CDR3 comprises 14 residues. Germline CDR1 and CDR2: SQVTM and ANQGSEA. Trimming shortened V by 4 bases and J by 4 bases, and 13 bases separated the two germline ends. The CDR3 DNA reads TGCAGCGTTGCGGTCTCTGGGGTCACCGGGGAGCTGTTTTTT. This translates into CSVAVSGVTGELFF.

The V gene is TRBV2, the J gene TRBJ1-1, with TRBD1 identical over 9 bases. CDR1 SNHLY and CDR2 FYNNEI come from the germline V gene. The ends lost 9 bases at V and 4 bases at J; junction bases unmatched: 6. The CDR3 length is 13 residues. The CDR3 coding sequence is TGTGCCAGATCACAGGGGGCTGGCACTGAAGCTTTCTTT. It codes for CARSQGAGTEAFF.

Only a few counts were recorded for this clone. This rearrangement joins TRBV18 to TRBJ1-1; D is perhaps TRBD1 (6 bases). Trimming pared 6 bases from V and 1 base from J, leaving 21 bases between. CDR1 and CDR2 from the germline V gene are KGHSH and LQKENI. The CDR3 is 17 amino acids. In DNA form, the CDR3 reads TGTGCCAGCTCGCCCTACACTCCCAGGGGCCCGAACACTGAAGCTTTCTTT. Translated: CASSPYTPRGPNTEAFF.

This chain uses TRBV7-2 with TRBJ2-3; D perhaps matches TRBD1 (5 bases). V was trimmed by 4 bases and J by 6 bases, leaving 20 bases between them. The CDR3 contains 16 residues. CDR1 is SGHTA, CDR2 FQGNSA, per germline. As DNA, the CDR3 is TGTGCCAGCAGCTCAAGGGAACAGGCATCGGCGGATACGCAGTATTTT. This translates into CASSSREQASADTQYF.

J is TRBJ1-2 and V is TRBV9; D is possibly TRBD1 (6 bases). The CDR3 runs 14 residues. Trimming removed 2 bases at V and 4 bases at J, with 12 bases between. Per germline, CDR1 SGDLS and CDR2 YYNGEE. The CDR3 DNA sequence: TGTGCCAGCAGCGTCACGGACAGCCCCTATGGCTACACCTTC. This sequence encodes CASSVTDSPYGYTF.

This clone turned up a few times. The chain uses TRBV30 and TRBJ1-5, with 9 bases fitting TRBD1. Germline lookup yields CDR1 GTSNPN and CDR2 SVGIG (reference sequence). J lost 4 bases, V lost 0 bases, and 7 bases had no gene match. The CDR3 totals 16 residues. Here the CDR3 DNA reads TGTGCCTGGAGTGTTCCCGGGACAGGGAAAAATCAGCCCCAGCATTTT. It is translated as CAWSVPGTGKNQPQHF.

The V call is TRBV25-1, the J call TRBJ2-3; TRBD2 matches at 9 bases. Losses at the gene ends were 8 bases for V and 6 bases for J; bases not matched to a gene: 9. The CDR3 loop spans 14 amino acids. The germline V gene has CDR1 MGHDK and CDR2 SYGVNS. The CDR3 is CASGIGGRADTQYF. The CDR3, as DNA: TGTGCCAGCGGGATCGGCGGGAGGGCCGATACGCAGTATTTT.

CDR3 residues: CASSHGSKNIQYF. CDR3 in DNA: TGTGCCAGCAGCCATGGCAGCAAAAACATTCAGTACTTC. The genes are TRBV14 and TRBJ2-4; D is undetermined. V lost 3 bases and J 3 bases, leaving 6 bases between the germline ends. CDR1 SGHDN and CDR2 FVKESK come from the germline V gene. The CDR3 covers 13 residues.

The rearrangement uses TRBV5-1 and TRBJ2-5; 9 bases fit TRBD2. CDR3 length: 15 residues. From germline, CDR1 is SGHRS and CDR2 YFSETQ. The trim removed 4 bases at V and 5 bases at J, leaving 9 bases unmatched. DNA for the CDR3: TGCGCCAGCAGCAGAGTAGCGGGGGCCGGGGAGACCCAGTACTTC. Translating gives CASSRVAGAGETQYF.